This T cell receptor (beta chain) emerged from a study of CD8+ T cells in alopecia areata. Study-level results: The study found higher clonality in lesional than normal scalp, especially in alopecia totalis/universalis.

This clone was observed a few times. Its antigen remains unidentified. The treatment is: oral pan-JAK inhibitor, 5-10 mg twice daily. Researchers gathered lesional scalp punch biopsies and peripheral blood from patients with alopecia areata. CDR1 is SNHLY, CDR2 FYNNEI, per germline. With V trimmed by 3 bases and J by 10 bases, 9 bases remained unmatched. This CDR3 contains 15 residues. cDNA reverse transcribed from extracted RNA served as the sequencing template. Sequencing was performed with immunoSEQ multiplex PCR; in TCRdb, only in-frame clones are kept and a portion is missing. This sample has about 130,000 clones, with nearly 55% found just once.

The chain joins TRBV2 to TRBJ2-4; 10 bases line up with TRBD2. The input for sequencing was CD8+ T cells sorted from blood, taken at week 4, from a patient treated with tofacitinib. The sequence was collected from a human donor with alopecia areata. The CDR3 region has the DNA TGTGCCAGCAGTGAGGCTAGCGGGGGTCCCCCTATTCAGTACTTC. Protein: CASSEASGGPPIQYF.